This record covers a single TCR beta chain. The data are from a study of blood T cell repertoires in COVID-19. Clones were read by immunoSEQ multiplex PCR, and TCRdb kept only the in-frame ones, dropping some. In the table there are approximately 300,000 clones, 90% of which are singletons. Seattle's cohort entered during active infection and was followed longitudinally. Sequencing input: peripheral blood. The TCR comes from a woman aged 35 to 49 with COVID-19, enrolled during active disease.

Written as DNA, the CDR3 is TGTGCCAGCAGCTTCCGACAGGGTAGCTCCTATAATTCACCCCTCCACTTT. Its translation: CASSFRQGSSYNSPLHF. This chain links TRBV3-1 (or the pseudogene TRBV3-2) with TRBJ1-6; the match to TRBD1 covers 7 bases. The V gene's germline CDR1 is LGHDT and CDR2 YNNKEL (reference sequence). V was pared by 5 bases and J by 0 bases, with 7 bases of the junction left unmatched. This CDR3 spans 17 amino acids.